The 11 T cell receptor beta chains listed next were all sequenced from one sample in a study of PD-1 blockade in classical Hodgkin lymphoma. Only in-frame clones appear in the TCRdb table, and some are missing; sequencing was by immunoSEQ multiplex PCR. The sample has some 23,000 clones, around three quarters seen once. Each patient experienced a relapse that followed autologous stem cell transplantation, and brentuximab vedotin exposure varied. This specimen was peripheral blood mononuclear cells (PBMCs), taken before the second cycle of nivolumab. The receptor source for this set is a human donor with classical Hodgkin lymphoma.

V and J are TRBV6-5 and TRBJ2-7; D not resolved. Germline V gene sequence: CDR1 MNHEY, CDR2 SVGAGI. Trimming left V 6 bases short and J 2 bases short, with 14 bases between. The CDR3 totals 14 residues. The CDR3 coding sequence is TGTGCCAGCAGCCCCCAAGGGCCTGCCTACGAGCAGTACTTC. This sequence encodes CASSPQGPAYEQYF.

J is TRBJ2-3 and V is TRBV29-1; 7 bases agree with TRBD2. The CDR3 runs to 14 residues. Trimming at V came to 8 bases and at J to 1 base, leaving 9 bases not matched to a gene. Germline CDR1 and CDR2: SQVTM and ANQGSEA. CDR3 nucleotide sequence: TGCAGCACCGGCGGGGGAGAGGGCACAGATACGCAGTATTTT. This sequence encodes CSTGGGEGTDTQYF.

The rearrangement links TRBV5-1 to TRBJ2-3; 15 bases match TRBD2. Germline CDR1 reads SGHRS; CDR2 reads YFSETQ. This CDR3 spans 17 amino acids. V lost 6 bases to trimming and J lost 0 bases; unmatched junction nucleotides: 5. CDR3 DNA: TGCGCCAGCACTGGACTAGCGGGAGGGCCGAGCACAGATACGCAGTATTTT. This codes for CASTGLAGGPSTDTQYF. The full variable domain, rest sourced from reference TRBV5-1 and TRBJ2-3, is KAGVTQTPRYLIKTRGQQVTLSCSPISGHRSVSWYQQTPGQGLQFLFEYFSETQRNKGNFPGRFSGRQFSNSRSEMNVSTLELGDSALYLCASTGLAGGPSTDTQYFGPGTRLTVL.

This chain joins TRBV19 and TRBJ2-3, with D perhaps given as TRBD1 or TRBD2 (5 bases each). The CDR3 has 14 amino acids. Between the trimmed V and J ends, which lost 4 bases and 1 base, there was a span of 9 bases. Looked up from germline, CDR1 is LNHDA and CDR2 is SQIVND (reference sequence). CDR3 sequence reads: CASSTWDGTDTQYF. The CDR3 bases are TGTGCCAGTAGTACCTGGGACGGCACAGATACGCAGTATTTT.

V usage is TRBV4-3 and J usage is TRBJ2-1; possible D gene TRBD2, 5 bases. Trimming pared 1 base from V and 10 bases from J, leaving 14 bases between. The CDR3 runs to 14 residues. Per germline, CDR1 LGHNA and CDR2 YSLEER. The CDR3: CASSQVEGVREQFF. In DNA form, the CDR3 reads TGCGCCAGCAGCCAAGTCGAGGGAGTTCGGGAGCAGTTCTTC.

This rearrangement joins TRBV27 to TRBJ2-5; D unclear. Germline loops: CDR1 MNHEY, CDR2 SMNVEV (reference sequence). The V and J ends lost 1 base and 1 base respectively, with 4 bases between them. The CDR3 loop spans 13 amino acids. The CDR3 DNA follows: TGTGCCAGCAGTTTATATACCCAAGAGACCCAGTACTTC. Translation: CASSLYTQETQYF.

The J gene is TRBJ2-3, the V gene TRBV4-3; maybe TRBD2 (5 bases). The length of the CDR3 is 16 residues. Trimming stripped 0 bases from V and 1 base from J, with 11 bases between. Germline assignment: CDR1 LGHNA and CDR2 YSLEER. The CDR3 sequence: CASSQDGRVGTDTQYF. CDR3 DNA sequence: TGCGCCAGCAGCCAAGATGGGCGGGTGGGCACAGATACGCAGTATTTT.

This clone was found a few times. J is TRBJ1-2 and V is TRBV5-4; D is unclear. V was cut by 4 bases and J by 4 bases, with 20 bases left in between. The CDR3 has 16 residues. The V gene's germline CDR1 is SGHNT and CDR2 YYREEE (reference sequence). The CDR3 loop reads CASSPRASGHFYGYTF. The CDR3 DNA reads TGTGCCAGCAGCCCGCGGGCCAGTGGCCATTTCTATGGCTACACCTTC. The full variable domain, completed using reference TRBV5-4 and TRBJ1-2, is ETGVTQSPTHLIKTRGQQVTLRCSSQSGHNTVSWYQQALGQGPQFIFQYYREEENGRGNFPPRFSGLQFPNYSSELNVNALELDDSALYLCASSPRASGHFYGYTFGSGTRLTVV.

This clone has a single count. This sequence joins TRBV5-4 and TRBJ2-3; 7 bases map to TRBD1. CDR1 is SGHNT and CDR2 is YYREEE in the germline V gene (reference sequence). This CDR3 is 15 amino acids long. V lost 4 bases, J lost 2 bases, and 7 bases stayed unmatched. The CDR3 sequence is CASSASGTDTDTQYF. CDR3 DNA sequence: TGTGCCAGCAGCGCCTCCGGGACAGACACAGATACGCAGTATTTT.

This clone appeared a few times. The CDR3 here is CASSSLASSYNEQFF. CDR3 bases: TGTGCCAGCAGCTCCCTAGCATCGTCCTACAATGAGCAGTTCTTC. J is TRBJ2-1 and V is TRBV7-9, with TRBD2 as a possible D gene (5 bases). V dropped 4 bases and J dropped 1 base, with 11 bases sitting between them. Germline CDR1 SEHNR, CDR2 FQNEAQ (reference sequence). CDR3 size: 15 residues.

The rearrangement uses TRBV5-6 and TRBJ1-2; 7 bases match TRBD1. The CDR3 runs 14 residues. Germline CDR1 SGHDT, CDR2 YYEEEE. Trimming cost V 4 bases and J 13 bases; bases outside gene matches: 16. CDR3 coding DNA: TGTGCCAGCAGCGAGGGACAGTTCCCCTTATTGATCACCTTC. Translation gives CASSEGQFPLLITF. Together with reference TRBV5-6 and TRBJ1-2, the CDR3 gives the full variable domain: DAGVTQSPTHLIKTRGQQVTLRCSPKSGHDTVSWYQQALGQGPQFIFQYYEEEERQRGNFPDRFSGHQFPNYSSELNVNALLLGDSALYLCASSEGQFPLLITFGSGTRLTVV.